These 10 T cell receptor beta chains were sequenced from one sample in a study of cytomegalovirus exposure and HLA in healthy donors. With 60 Vbeta and 13 Jbeta primers, the PCR was carried out. The data were produced by immunoSEQ multiplex PCR, yet TCRdb's version contains in-frame clones alone and is incomplete. Altogether fewer than 110,000 clones are present, around 72% being singletons, with the ten largest covering 12% to 15%. Specimen: PBMCs. The origin of the receptors is a woman between 40 and 55 years old in good health and CMV-seropositive.

This clone was counted once. J is TRBJ1-1 and V is TRBV5-5; 7 nucleotides align to TRBD1. With 2 bases clipped from V and 2 bases from J, the junction kept 6 bases outside the gene matches. Germline assignment: CDR1 SGHKS and CDR2 YYEKEE (reference sequence). CDR3 length: 15 residues. The CDR3 loop reads CASSFTGQFNTEAFF. CDR3 coding DNA: TGTGCCAGCAGCTTTACGGGACAGTTCAACACTGAAGCTTTCTTT.

The rearrangement uses TRBV19 and TRBJ1-1, with D unresolved. The CDR3 has 13 amino acids. Germline-derived CDR1 and CDR2 are LNHDA and SQIVND (reference sequence). Trimming pared 1 base from V and 6 bases from J, leaving 9 bases between. The CDR3 coding sequence is TGTGCCAGTAGTATAGTTATGGGCGCTGAAGCTTTCTTT. Protein sequence: CASSIVMGAEAFF.

The table lists this clone with a count of one. J is TRBJ1-5 and V is TRBV21-1. TRBV21-1 is a documented pseudogene. The CDR3 runs 14 residues. The DNA for the CDR3 is TGTGCCAGCAGCAAAAGGAGGAGCAATCAGCCCCAGCATTTT. Translation: CASSKRRSNQPQHF.

This clone was detected only a few times. The rearrangement uses TRBV19 and TRBJ1-2, with a possible D match to TRBD1 (5 bases). Trimming pared 3 bases from V and 0 bases from J, leaving 8 bases between. CDR3 length: 14 amino acids. CDR1 and CDR2 from the germline V gene are LNHDA and SQIVND (reference sequence). Here the CDR3 DNA reads TGTGCCAGTAGTATGGGGCAGACTAACTATGGCTACACCTTC. This gives the protein CASSMGQTNYGYTF.

This clone was seen a single time. V and J are TRBV5-8 and TRBJ1-2; D is perhaps TRBD1 (6 bases). Per the germline V gene, CDR1 is SGHTS and CDR2 is YDEGEE. Trimming left V 5 bases short and J 4 bases short, with 21 bases between. The CDR3 extends over 16 amino acids. CDR3 DNA sequence: TGTGCCAGCAGATATGGTGGGGGCTACCCGTCCTATGGCTACACCTTC. Translated, it gives CASRYGGGYPSYGYTF.

Only one count was recorded for this clone. J is TRBJ2-7 and V is TRBV6-6; possible D gene TRBD1, 5 bases. Trimming cost V 2 bases and J 1 base, with 9 bases left between them. CDR1 is MNHNY, CDR2 SVGAGI, per germline (reference sequence). The CDR3 loop spans 14 amino acids. Here the CDR3 reads CASSYDSPSYEQYF. As DNA, the CDR3 is TGTGCCAGCAGTTACGACAGCCCTTCCTACGAGCAGTACTTC.

The chain joins TRBV5-8 to TRBJ1-6; D gene ambiguous. V lost 3 bases and J lost 2, with 6 bases in between. This CDR3 comprises 14 residues. CDR1 and CDR2 (germline): SGHTS, YDEGEE. DNA of the CDR3: TGTGCCAGCAGCTCGTTTCCCTATAATTCACCCCTCCACTTT. Its protein is CASSSFPYNSPLHF.

The chain couples TRBV5-6 to TRBJ1-5; D is undetermined. CDR1 is SGHDT and CDR2 is YYEEEE in the germline V gene. Trimming left V 1 base short and J 6 bases short, with 8 bases between. This CDR3 is 13 amino acids long. The CDR3 DNA sequence: TGTGCCAGCAGCTTGTCGGGAGGTCAGCCCCAGCATTTT. The encoded protein is CASSLSGGQPQHF.

The CDR3 protein is CASSPNSHEQYF. The CDR3 nucleotides are TGTGCCAGCAGCCCGAACAGTCACGAGCAGTACTTC. This sequence joins TRBV7-2 and TRBJ2-7; D gene ambiguous. Per the germline V gene, CDR1 is SGHTA and CDR2 is FQGNSA. With 5 bases removed from V and 5 bases from J, the gap between germline ends came to 10 bases. The CDR3 runs to 12 residues.

The table lists this clone with a few counts. The rearrangement uses TRBV5-4 and TRBJ2-2, with 8 bases lining up with TRBD1. The V gene's germline CDR1 is SGHNT and CDR2 YYREEE (reference sequence). The CDR3 is 17 residues long. V was pared by 6 bases and J by 7 bases, with 17 bases of the junction left unmatched. CDR3: CASTRGQGAQSGGELFF. DNA for the CDR3: TGTGCCAGCACCCGAGGGCAGGGGGCGCAGTCCGGCGGGGAGCTGTTTTTT.